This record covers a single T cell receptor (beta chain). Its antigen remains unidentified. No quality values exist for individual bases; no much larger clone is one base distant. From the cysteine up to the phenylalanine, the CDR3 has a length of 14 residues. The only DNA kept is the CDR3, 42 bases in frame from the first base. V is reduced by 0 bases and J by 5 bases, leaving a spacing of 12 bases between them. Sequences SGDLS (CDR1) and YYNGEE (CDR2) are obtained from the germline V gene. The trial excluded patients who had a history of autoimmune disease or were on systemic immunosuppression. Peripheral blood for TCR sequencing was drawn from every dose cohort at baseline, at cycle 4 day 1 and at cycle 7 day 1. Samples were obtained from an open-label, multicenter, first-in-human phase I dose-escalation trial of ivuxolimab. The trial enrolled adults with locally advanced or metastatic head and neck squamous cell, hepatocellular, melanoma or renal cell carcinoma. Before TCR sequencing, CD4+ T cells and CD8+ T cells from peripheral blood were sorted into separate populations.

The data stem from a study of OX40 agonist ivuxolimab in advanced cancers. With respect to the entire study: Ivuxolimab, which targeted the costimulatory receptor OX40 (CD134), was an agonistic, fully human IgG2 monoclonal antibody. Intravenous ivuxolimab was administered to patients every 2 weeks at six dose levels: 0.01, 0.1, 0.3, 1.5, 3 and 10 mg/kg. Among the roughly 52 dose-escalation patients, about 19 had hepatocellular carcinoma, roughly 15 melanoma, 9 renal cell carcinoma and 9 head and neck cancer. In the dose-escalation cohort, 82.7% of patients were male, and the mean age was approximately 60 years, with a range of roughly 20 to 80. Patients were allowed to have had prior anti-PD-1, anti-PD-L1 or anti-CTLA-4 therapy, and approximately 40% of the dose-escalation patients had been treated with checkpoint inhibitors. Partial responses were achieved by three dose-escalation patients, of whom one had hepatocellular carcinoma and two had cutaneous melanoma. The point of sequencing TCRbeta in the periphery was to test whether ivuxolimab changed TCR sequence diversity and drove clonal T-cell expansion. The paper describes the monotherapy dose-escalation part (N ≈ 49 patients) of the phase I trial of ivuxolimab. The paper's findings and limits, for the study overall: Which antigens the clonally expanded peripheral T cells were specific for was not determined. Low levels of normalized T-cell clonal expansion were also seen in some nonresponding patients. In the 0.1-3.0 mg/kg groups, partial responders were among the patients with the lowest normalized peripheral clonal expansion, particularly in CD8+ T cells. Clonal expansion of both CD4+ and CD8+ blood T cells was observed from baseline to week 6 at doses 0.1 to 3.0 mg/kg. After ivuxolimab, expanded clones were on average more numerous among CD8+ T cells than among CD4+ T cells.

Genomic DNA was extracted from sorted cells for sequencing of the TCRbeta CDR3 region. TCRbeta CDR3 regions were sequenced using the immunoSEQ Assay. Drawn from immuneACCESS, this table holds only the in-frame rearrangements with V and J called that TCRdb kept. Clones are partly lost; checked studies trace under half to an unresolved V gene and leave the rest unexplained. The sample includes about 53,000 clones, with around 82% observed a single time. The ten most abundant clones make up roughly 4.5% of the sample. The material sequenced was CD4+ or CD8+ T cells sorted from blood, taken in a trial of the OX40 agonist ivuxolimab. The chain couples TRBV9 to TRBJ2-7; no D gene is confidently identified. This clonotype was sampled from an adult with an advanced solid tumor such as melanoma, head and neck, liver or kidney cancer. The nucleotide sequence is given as TGTGCCAGCAGCGTAGAAGGGCTGGGTGACGAGCAGTACTTC. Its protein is CASSVEGLGDEQYF.